The 32 T cell receptor beta chains below come from one sample, sequenced in a study of T-cell memory formation after mild COVID-19. TCRdb redid the calling of the 5' RACE reads with MiXCR, one entry per CDR3 protein. The top ten clones hold around 28% of a sample with about 140,000 distinct CDR3 sequences, 14% of them seen once. Sample: PBMCs or a T cell subset sorted from them (not recorded which). These receptors all come from an adult woman who had mild COVID-19 (a few samples of this study predate the infection). Cell type and time point are not known.

This clonotype has a handful of counts. The chain carries TRBV13 and TRBJ2-4, with D perhaps TRBD1 or TRBD2 (6 bases each). The V end lost 5 bases, the J end lost 7 bases, and 18 bases lay between the germline ends. The CDR3 totals 15 residues. Germline lookup yields CDR1 PRHDT and CDR2 FYEKMQ (reference sequence). This CDR3 reads CASSLSGGLNNIQYF. The CDR3 bases are TGTGCCAGCAGCCTATCCGGGGGCCTGAACAACATTCAGTACTTC.

This clonotype was observed a handful of times. This sequence joins TRBV11-2 and TRBJ2-1, with 8 bases matching TRBD2. Germline CDR1 is SGHAT and CDR2 is FQNNGV. The CDR3 is 16 amino acids. V was pared by 4 bases and J by 14 bases, with 19 bases of the junction left unmatched. CDR3 sequence reads: CASSSGRVRAGEGEFF. The DNA of the CDR3 is TGTGCCAGCAGCTCGGGCAGGGTCCGAGCGGGAGAAGGGGAGTTCTTC.

This chain joins TRBV6-2 or TRBV6-3 and TRBJ2-7; D is possibly TRBD2 (5 bases). Germline-derived CDR1 and CDR2 are MNHEY and SVGEGT. The CDR3 runs to 16 residues. Trimming left V 0 bases short and J 0 bases short, with 12 bases between. The CDR3 coding sequence is TGTGCCAGCAGTTACTCAGATAGCGCGAGCTCCTACGAGCAGTACTTC. It translates to CASSYSDSASSYEQYF.

This chain connects TRBV12-3 or TRBV12-4 to TRBJ2-7; 8 nucleotides line up with TRBD2. With 5 bases clipped from V and 5 bases from J, the junction kept 5 bases outside the gene matches. This CDR3 has 13 residues. The CDR3 DNA sequence: TGTGCCAGCAGTGAGCGGGGGTTTGACGAGCAGTACTTC. Protein product: CASSERGFDEQYF.

This clonotype was recorded a few times. CDR3: CASNRGDRGVEQFF. The CDR3 bases are TGTGCCAGCAACAGGGGGGACAGGGGAGTTGAGCAGTTCTTC. V gene TRBV11-3 combines with J gene TRBJ2-1; 10 bases are shared with TRBD1. Trimming cost V 7 bases and J 9 bases; bases outside gene matches: 9. The V gene's germline CDR1 is SGHNT and CDR2 YENEEA. This CDR3 spans 14 amino acids.

J is TRBJ1-4 and V is TRBV12-3 or TRBV12-4, with D perhaps TRBD1 (5 bases). The CDR3 runs 14 residues. V lost 2 bases and J 12 bases, leaving 16 bases between the germline ends. As DNA, the CDR3 is TGTGCCAGCAGTTTAAAGGGGCGGCCCGCGGAACTGTTTTTT. It encodes CASSLKGRPAELFF.

This clonotype was recorded a few times. The chain couples TRBV13 to TRBJ2-1, with 16 bases lining up with TRBD2. CDR1 and CDR2 from the germline V gene are PRHDT and FYEKMQ (reference sequence). The V segment lost 5 bases and the J segment 8 bases; nucleotides outside the gene matches: 9. The CDR3 contains 17 residues. CDR3 coding DNA: TGTGCCAGCAGCCCTAGCCCCGGGACTAGCGGGAGGGATGAGCAGTTCTTC. Its protein is CASSPSPGTSGRDEQFF.

The CDR3 DNA follows: TGCGCCAGCAGCTTGGACAGGATCACTGAAGCTTTCTTT. Amino acids: CASSLDRITEAFF. The chain employs TRBV5-1 and TRBJ1-1; D is possibly TRBD1 (5 bases). The CDR3 consists of 13 residues. CDR1 SGHRS and CDR2 YFSETQ come from the germline V gene. Trimming pared 0 bases from V and 4 bases from J, leaving 7 bases between.

This clonotype was seen a few times. The chain couples TRBV7-6 to TRBJ1-3; no clear D. There are 15 residues in the CDR3. The V gene lost 1 base and the J gene lost 5 bases, with 12 bases spanning the gap. Germline V gene lookup returns CDR1 SGHVS and CDR2 FNYEAQ. CDR3 DNA sequence: TGTGCCAGCAGCTTAGGCGTCGAGCTCCGAAACACCATATATTTT. Its translation is CASSLGVELRNTIYF.

V and J are TRBV27 and TRBJ2-3; no definite D call. The V gene lost 5 bases and the J gene lost 6 bases, with 24 bases spanning the gap. This CDR3 has 17 amino acids. Germline CDR1 reads MNHEY; CDR2 reads SMNVEV (reference sequence). The chain's CDR3 is CASSPRAATKSRDTQYF. The CDR3 nucleotides read TGTGCCAGCAGTCCCCGGGCTGCAACCAAATCGCGCGATACGCAGTATTTT.

This clonotype has only a few counts. V is TRBV6-5 and J is TRBJ1-1; no reliable D call. The V and J ends lost 2 bases and 2 bases respectively, with 12 bases between them. From germline, CDR1 is MNHEY and CDR2 SVGAGI. The CDR3 contains 15 residues. As DNA, the CDR3 is TGTGCCAGCAGTTACATGGGGAACTTCAACACTGAAGCTTTCTTT. The encoded protein is CASSYMGNFNTEAFF.

The chain is built from TRBV4-2 and TRBJ2-3; D is undetermined. This CDR3 spans 15 amino acids. The germline V and J ends were trimmed by 1 base and 3 bases, with 11 bases remaining between them. CDR1 is LGHNA and CDR2 is YNFKEQ in the germline V gene. CDR3 amino acids: CASSQAWVGTDTQYF. DNA for the CDR3: TGTGCCAGCAGCCAAGCATGGGTTGGAACAGATACGCAGTATTTT.

The V call is TRBV12-5, the J call TRBJ2-6; D might be TRBD1 (6 bases). With 4 bases removed from V and 5 bases from J, the gap between germline ends came to 12 bases. Germline V CDR1 and CDR2: LGHNT, FRNRAP. This CDR3 has 15 amino acids. The CDR3: CASGSTGTRANVLTF. The CDR3, as DNA: TGTGCTAGTGGTTCAACCGGGACACGGGCCAACGTCCTGACTTTC.

This clonotype came up many times. V usage is TRBV12-3 or TRBV12-4 and J usage is TRBJ2-7; D is undetermined. V lost 2 bases and J lost 5, with 10 bases in between. The CDR3 runs 13 residues. In DNA, the CDR3 is TGTGCCAGCAGTTTATCGAACCTCCACGAGCAGTACTTC. Translating it yields CASSLSNLHEQYF.

The chain combines TRBV4-2 with TRBJ2-3; 16 positions match TRBD2. CDR1 and CDR2 (germline): LGHNA, YNFKEQ. J lost 6 bases, V lost 0 bases, and 3 bases had no gene match. CDR3 length: 17 amino acids. The CDR3 DNA is TGTGCCAGCAGCCAAGAGGGACTAGCGGGAGGGCTGGATACGCAGTATTTT. This sequence encodes CASSQEGLAGGLDTQYF.

The rearrangement uses TRBV7-9 and TRBJ2-7, with TRBD2 matching 7 bases. The CDR3 has 16 amino acids. The germline CDR1 and CDR2 sequences are SEHNR and FQNEAQ (reference sequence). V trimming: 5 bases; J trimming: 3 bases; junction bases outside the gene matches: 13. The CDR3 DNA reads TGTGCCAGCAGCCACATCCCCAGCGGGGCTTTCTACGAGCAGTACTTC. Encoded protein: CASSHIPSGAFYEQYF. Full variable domain (rest looked up from reference TRBV7-9 and TRBJ2-7): DTGVSQNPRHKITKRGQNVTFRCDPISEHNRLYWYRQTLGQGPEFLTYFQNEAQLEKSRLLSDRFSAERPKGSFSTLEIQRTEQGDSAMYLCASSHIPSGAFYEQYFGPGTRLTVT.

The gene calls are TRBV9 and TRBJ2-1; 7 positions agree with TRBD2. The CDR3 loop spans 16 amino acids. J was trimmed by 3 bases and V by 0 bases; bases with no gene match: 6. Germline values: CDR1 SGDLS, CDR2 YYNGEE. The CDR3 sequence is CASSVDGGSVYNEQFF. CDR3 DNA: TGTGCCAGCAGCGTAGATGGCGGGAGCGTCTACAATGAGCAGTTCTTC.

Many counts were recorded for this clonotype. This chain links TRBV6-5 with TRBJ2-3; no firm D call. The germline V and J ends were trimmed by 6 bases and 4 bases, with 8 bases remaining between them. The CDR3 totals 12 residues. CDR1 MNHEY and CDR2 SVGAGI come from the germline V gene. As DNA, the CDR3 is TGTGCCAGCAGCCCTGGCGCAGATACGCAGTATTTT. As protein: CASSPGADTQYF.

This clonotype has just a few counts. The chain joins TRBV10-3 to TRBJ2-7; possible D gene TRBD2, 5 bases. CDR3 size: 14 residues. CDR1 is ENHRY, CDR2 SYGVKD, per germline. Trimming removed 2 bases at V and 5 bases at J, with 13 bases between. Here the CDR3 reads CAISEEGRSHEQYF. The CDR3 DNA reads as TGTGCCATCAGTGAGGAGGGCAGGAGCCACGAGCAGTACTTC.

This clonotype was counted between two and nine times. The V gene is TRBV11-2, the J gene TRBJ2-1; no definite D call. V gave up 5 bases and J gave up 4 bases, with 12 bases separating them. Germline lookup yields CDR1 SGHAT and CDR2 FQNNGV. The CDR3 is made up of 14 amino acids. CDR3 sequence reads: CASSPGTEYNEQFF. The CDR3 coding sequence is TGTGCCAGCAGCCCCGGCACAGAATACAATGAGCAGTTCTTC.

The chain couples TRBV12-3 or TRBV12-4 to TRBJ1-1; tentatively, D is TRBD1 (6 bases). Trimming pared 5 bases from V and 6 bases from J, leaving 19 bases between. There are 15 residues in the CDR3. The CDR3 region is CASSERQGGLAEAFF. CDR3 in DNA: TGTGCCAGCAGTGAAAGACAAGGGGGTCTCGCTGAAGCTTTCTTT.

This clonotype was seen many times. The rearrangement uses TRBV12-3 or TRBV12-4 and TRBJ2-7; D possibly matches TRBD1 or TRBD2 (5 bases each). The V gene lost 5 bases and the J gene lost 2 bases, with 13 bases spanning the gap. This CDR3 is built from 14 residues. The CDR3 coding sequence is TGTGCCAGCAGTCTCCGGGACCGTCCCTACGAGCAGTACTTC. It encodes CASSLRDRPYEQYF.

This clonotype came up a few times. The chain joins TRBV12-3 or TRBV12-4 to TRBJ1-4; D is ambiguous. V was pared by 11 bases and J by 10 bases, with 14 bases between. This CDR3 has 11 residues. CDR3 protein: CACLVMGKLFF. CDR3 bases: TGTGCCTGCCTGGTTATGGGAAAACTGTTTTTT.

V usage is TRBV5-6 and J usage is TRBJ1-4; possibly TRBD1 for D (5 bases). The CDR3 length is 18 residues. Germline V CDR1 and CDR2: SGHDT, YYEEEE. V lost 1 base to trimming and J lost 0 bases, with 16 bases between them. The CDR3 DNA is TGTGCCAGCAGCTTGCTGAGGACACGGATGGCAACTAATGAAAAACTGTTTTTT. Translated, it gives CASSLLRTRMATNEKLFF.

This chain links TRBV11-2 with TRBJ2-7, with a possible D match to TRBD1 (6 bases). This CDR3 spans 14 amino acids. Trimming removed 6 bases at V and 2 bases at J, with 14 bases between. Germline V gene sequence: CDR1 SGHAT, CDR2 FQNNGV. The CDR3 sequence: CASREDRLAYEQYF. DNA of the CDR3: TGTGCCAGCAGGGAAGACAGGCTCGCCTACGAGCAGTACTTC.

The genes are TRBV3-1 and TRBJ2-2; a possible D gene is TRBD2 (5 bases). This CDR3 has 17 residues. Germline V CDR1 and CDR2: LGHDT, YNNKEL (reference sequence). Between the trimmed V and J ends, which lost 0 bases and 4 bases, there was a span of 15 bases. The CDR3 nucleotides are TGTGCCAGCAGCCAAGACCCCGTCCGCGGAGGCACCGGGGAGCTGTTTTTT. Protein sequence: CASSQDPVRGGTGELFF. The full variable domain, rest sourced from reference TRBV3-1 and TRBJ2-2, is DTAVSQTPKYLVTQMGNDKSIKCEQNLGHDTMYWYKQDSKKFLKIMFSYNNKELIINETVPNRFSPKSPDKAHLNLHINSLELGDSAVYFCASSQDPVRGGTGELFFGEGSRLTVL.

The chain uses TRBV7-9 and TRBJ2-1, with 8 nucleotides matching TRBD2. CDR3 length: 14 amino acids. With V trimmed by 6 bases and J by 6 bases, 7 bases remained unmatched. The germline V gene has CDR1 SEHNR and CDR2 FQNEAQ (reference sequence). The CDR3 region is CASRSTSGRNEQFF. The CDR3, as DNA: TGTGCCAGCAGATCAACTAGCGGCCGCAATGAGCAGTTCTTC.

The gene calls are TRBV4-1 and TRBJ2-7, with 8 bases fitting TRBD2. This CDR3 is built from 16 residues. The V and J ends lost 0 bases and 9 bases, in that order; junction bases with no gene match: 13. The V gene's germline CDR1 is MGHRA and CDR2 YSYEKL. CDR3 protein: CASSQDPGGGLRGQYF. The CDR3, as DNA: TGCGCCAGCAGCCAAGATCCCGGGGGGGGCTTACGCGGGCAGTACTTC.

This clonotype was recorded many times. The chain uses TRBV7-8 and TRBJ2-1; D perhaps matches TRBD2 (6 bases). The CDR3 spans 19 residues. V dropped 6 bases and J dropped 1 base, with 25 bases sitting between them. CDR1 is SGHVS and CDR2 is FQNEAQ in the germline V gene. CDR3 DNA: TGTGCCAGCAGGCCCCGGGCTAGCGCAACGTCGATGTCCTACAATGAGCAGTTCTTC. This translates into CASRPRASATSMSYNEQFF.

Points on this clonotype: One junction end does not reproduce the germline sequence, and a read error may be involved. The gene calls are TRBV19 and TRBJ2-7; D may match TRBD1 or TRBD2 (6 bases each). CDR1 is LNHDA and CDR2 is SQIVND in the germline V gene (reference sequence). This CDR3 comprises 15 residues. The CDR3 loop reads CAISPRGERAHEQYF. Here the CDR3 DNA reads TGTGCCATTAGTCCGAGGGGGGAAAGGGCTCACGAGCAGTACTTC.

DNA for the CDR3: TGTGCCAGCACCTACGAGACGGGGAACACTGAAGCTTTCTTT. It yields the protein CASTYETGNTEAFF. The chain combines TRBV6-8 with TRBJ1-1; D ambiguous. The CDR3 is 14 amino acids. The V end lost 7 bases, the J end lost 1 base, and 13 bases lay between the germline ends. Looked up from germline, CDR1 is MNHGY and CDR2 is SAAAGT.

The chain combines TRBV27 with TRBJ2-2; D may be TRBD2 (5 bases). The length of the CDR3 is 15 residues. Trimming took 1 base from V and 2 from J, leaving 8 bases between them. Germline V gives CDR1 MNHEY, CDR2 SMNVEV (reference sequence). This CDR3 is CASSLWGANTGELFF. The CDR3 DNA reads TGTGCCAGCAGTTTATGGGGAGCCAACACCGGGGAGCTGTTTTTT.